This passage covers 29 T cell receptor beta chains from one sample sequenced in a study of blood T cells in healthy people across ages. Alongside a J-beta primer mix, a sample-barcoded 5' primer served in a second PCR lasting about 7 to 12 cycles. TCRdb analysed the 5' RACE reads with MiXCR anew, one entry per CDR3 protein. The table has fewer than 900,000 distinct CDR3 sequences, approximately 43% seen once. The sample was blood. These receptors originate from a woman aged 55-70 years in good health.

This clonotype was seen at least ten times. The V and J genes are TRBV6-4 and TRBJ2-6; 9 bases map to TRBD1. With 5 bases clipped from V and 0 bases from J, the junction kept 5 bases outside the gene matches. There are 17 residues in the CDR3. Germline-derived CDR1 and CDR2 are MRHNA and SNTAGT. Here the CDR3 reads CASSSGTGSSGANVLTF. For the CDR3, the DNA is TGTGCCAGCAGTTCCGGGACAGGGAGCTCTGGGGCCAACGTCCTGACTTTC.

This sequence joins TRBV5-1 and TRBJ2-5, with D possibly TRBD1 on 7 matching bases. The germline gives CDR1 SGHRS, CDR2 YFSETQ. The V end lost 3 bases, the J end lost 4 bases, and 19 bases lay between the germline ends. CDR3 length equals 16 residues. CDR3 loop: CASSSSRGASAETQYF. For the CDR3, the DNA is TGCGCCAGCAGCTCTAGCAGGGGGGCCAGTGCAGAGACCCAGTACTTC.

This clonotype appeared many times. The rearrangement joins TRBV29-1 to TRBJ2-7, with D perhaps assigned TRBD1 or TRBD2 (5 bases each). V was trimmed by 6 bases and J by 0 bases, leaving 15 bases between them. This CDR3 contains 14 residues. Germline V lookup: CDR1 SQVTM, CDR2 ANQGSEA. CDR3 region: CSVPGRGPSYEQYF. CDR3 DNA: TGCAGCGTGCCGGGACGAGGACCCTCCTACGAGCAGTACTTC.

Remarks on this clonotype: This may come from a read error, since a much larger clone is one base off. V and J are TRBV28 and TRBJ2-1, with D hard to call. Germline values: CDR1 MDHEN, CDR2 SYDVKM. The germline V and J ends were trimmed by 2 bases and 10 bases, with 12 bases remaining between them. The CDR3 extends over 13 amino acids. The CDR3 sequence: CASSLGMAYEQFF. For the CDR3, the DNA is TGTGCCAGCAGTTTAGGGATGGCCTACGAGCAGTTCTTC.

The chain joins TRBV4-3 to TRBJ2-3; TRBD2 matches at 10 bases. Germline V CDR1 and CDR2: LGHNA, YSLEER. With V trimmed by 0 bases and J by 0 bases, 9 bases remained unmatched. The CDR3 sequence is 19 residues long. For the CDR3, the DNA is TGCGCCAGCAGCCAAGATAGAGCTAGCGGGGGAACGAGCACAGATACGCAGTATTTT. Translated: CASSQDRASGGTSTDTQYF.

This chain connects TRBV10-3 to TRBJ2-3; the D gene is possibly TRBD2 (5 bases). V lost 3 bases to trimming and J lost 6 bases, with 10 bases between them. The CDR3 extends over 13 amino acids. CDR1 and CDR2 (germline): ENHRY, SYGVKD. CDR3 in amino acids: CAISDYQRDTQYF. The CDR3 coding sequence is TGTGCCATCAGTGATTACCAGCGGGATACGCAGTATTTT.

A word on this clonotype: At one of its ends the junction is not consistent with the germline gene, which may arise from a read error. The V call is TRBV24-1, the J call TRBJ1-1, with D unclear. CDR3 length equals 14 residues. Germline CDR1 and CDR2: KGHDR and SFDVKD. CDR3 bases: TGTACCACCAGTCCCGGCGACGGTTTCACTGAAGCTTTCTTT. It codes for CTTSPGDGFTEAFF.

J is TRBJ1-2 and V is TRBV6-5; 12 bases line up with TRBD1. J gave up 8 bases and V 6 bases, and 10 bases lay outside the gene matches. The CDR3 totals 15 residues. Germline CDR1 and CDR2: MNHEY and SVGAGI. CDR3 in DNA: TGTGCCAGCAGGATACCGGGACAGGGGGCTCAGGGCTACACCTTC. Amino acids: CASRIPGQGAQGYTF.

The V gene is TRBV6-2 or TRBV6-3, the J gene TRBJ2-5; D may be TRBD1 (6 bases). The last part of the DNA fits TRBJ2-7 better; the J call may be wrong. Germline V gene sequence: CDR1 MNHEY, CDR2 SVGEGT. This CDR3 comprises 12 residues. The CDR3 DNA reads TGTGCCAGCGGGCAGGGGACCAACGAGCAGTACTTC. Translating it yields CASGQGTNEQYF.

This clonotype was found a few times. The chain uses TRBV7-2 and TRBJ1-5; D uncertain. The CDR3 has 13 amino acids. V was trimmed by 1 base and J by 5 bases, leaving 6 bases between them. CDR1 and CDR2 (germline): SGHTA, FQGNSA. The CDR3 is CASSLEADQPQHF. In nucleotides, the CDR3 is TGTGCCAGCAGCTTAGAGGCGGATCAGCCCCAGCATTTT.

This CDR3 reads CASSQTKGGRNTQYF. CDR3 DNA sequence: TGTGCCAGCAGCCAGACTAAGGGGGGGCGGAATACGCAGTATTTT. J is TRBJ2-3 and V is TRBV3-1; TRBD2 is a possible D gene (7 bases). Germline V gene lookup returns CDR1 LGHDT and CDR2 YNNKEL (reference sequence). Trimming left V 3 bases short and J 7 bases short, with 17 bases between. The CDR3 has 15 amino acids.

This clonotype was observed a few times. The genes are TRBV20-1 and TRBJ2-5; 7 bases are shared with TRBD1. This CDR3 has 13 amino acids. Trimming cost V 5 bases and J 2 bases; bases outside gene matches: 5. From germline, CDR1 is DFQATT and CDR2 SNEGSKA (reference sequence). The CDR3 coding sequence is TGCAGTGCTTCACAGGGACAGCAAGAGACCCAGTACTTC. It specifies CSASQGQQETQYF.

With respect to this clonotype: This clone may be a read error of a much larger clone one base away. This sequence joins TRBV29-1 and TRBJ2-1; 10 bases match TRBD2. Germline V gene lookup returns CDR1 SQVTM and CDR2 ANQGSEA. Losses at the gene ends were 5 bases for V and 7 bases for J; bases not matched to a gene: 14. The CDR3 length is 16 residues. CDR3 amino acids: CSVPKPGLANGNEQFF. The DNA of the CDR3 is TGCAGCGTTCCTAAACCGGGACTAGCGAACGGGAATGAGCAGTTCTTC.

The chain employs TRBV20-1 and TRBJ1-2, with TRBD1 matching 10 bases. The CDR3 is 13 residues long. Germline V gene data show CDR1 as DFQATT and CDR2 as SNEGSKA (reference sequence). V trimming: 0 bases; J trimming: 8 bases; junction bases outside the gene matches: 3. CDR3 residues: CSARDGTGVGYTF. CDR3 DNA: TGCAGTGCTAGAGACGGGACAGGGGTCGGCTACACCTTC.

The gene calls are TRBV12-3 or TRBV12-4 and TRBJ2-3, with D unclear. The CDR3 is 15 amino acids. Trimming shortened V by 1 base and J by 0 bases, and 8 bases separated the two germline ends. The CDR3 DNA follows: TGTGCCAGCAGTTTAGGAGAATTTAGCACAGATACGCAGTATTTT. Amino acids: CASSLGEFSTDTQYF.

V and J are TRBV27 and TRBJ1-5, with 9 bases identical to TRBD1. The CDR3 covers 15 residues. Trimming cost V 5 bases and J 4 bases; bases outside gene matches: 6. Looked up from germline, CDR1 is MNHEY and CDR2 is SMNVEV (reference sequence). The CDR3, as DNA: TGTGCCAGCAGTCAGACAGGGGGGTTTAATCAGCCCCAGCATTTT. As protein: CASSQTGGFNQPQHF.

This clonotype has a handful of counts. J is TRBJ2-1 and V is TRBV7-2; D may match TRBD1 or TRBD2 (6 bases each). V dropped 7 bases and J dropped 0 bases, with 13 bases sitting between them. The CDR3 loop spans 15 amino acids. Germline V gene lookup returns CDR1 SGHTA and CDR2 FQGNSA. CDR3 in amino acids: CASNQGRDSYNEQFF. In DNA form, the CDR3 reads TGTGCCAGCAACCAGGGGCGGGACTCCTACAATGAGCAGTTCTTC.

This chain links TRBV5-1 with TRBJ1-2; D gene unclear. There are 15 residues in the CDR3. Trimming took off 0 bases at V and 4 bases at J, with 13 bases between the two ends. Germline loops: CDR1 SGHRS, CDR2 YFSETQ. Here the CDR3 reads CASSLAGRPIYGYTF. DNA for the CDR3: TGCGCCAGCAGCTTGGCGGGCAGACCGATCTATGGCTACACCTTC.

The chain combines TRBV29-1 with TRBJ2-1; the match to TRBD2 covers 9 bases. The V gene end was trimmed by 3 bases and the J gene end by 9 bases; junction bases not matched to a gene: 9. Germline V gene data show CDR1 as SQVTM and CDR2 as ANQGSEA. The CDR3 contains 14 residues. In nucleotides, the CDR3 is TGCAGCGTTGACCGGGGACTAGCAGACGTTGAGCAGTTCTTC. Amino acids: CSVDRGLADVEQFF.

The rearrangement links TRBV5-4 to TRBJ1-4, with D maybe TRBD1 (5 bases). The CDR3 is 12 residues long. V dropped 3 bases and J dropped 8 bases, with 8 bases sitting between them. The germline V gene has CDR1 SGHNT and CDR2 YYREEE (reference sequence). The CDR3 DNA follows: TGTGCCAGCAGCTCGGGGGGGGAAAAACTGTTTTTT. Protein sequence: CASSSGGEKLFF.

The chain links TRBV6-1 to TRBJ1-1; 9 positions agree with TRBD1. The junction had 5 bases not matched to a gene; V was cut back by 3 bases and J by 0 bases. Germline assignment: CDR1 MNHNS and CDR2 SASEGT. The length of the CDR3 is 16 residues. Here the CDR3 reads CASSDHRGRLNTEAFF. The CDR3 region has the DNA TGTGCCAGCAGTGATCACAGGGGGCGCCTGAACACTGAAGCTTTCTTT.

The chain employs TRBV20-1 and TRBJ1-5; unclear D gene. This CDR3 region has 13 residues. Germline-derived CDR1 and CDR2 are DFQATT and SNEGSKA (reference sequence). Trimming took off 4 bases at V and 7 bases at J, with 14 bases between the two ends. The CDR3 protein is CSAKYSSEQPQHF. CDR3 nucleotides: TGCAGTGCTAAATACAGCTCCGAGCAGCCCCAGCATTTT.

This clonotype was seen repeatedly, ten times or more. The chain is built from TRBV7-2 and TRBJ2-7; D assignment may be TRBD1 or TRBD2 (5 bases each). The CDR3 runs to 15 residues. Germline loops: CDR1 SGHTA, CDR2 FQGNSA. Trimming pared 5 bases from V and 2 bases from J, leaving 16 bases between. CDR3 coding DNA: TGTGCCAGCAGCCGGGAATGGGGCGTTGCCTACGAGCAGTACTTC. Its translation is CASSREWGVAYEQYF.

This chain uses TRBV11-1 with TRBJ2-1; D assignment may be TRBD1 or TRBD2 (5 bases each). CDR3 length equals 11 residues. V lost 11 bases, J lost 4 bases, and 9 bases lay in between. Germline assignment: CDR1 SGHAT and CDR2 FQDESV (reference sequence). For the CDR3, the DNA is TGTGCCGCAGGGAGATACAATGAGCAGTTCTTC. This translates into CAAGRYNEQFF.

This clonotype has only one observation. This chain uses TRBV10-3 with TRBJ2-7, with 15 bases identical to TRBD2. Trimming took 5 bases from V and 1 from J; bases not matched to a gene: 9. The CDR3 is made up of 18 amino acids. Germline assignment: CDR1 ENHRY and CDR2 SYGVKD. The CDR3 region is CAISLAGTSGGISYEQYF. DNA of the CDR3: TGTGCCATCAGTCTTGCCGGGACTAGCGGGGGGATATCCTACGAGCAGTACTTC.

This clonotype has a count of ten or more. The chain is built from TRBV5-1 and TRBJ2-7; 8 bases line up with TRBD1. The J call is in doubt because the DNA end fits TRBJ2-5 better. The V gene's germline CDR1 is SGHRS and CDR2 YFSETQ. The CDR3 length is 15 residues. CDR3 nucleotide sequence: TGCGCCAGCAGCTCCGGGACAGGCGCCTCGGAGACCCAGTACTTC. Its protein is CASSSGTGASETQYF.

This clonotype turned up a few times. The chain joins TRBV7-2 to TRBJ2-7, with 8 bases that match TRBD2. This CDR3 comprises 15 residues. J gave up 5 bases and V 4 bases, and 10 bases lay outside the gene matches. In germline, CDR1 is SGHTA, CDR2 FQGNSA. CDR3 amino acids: CASSSWAGGGNEQYF. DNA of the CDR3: TGTGCCAGCAGCTCGTGGGCGGGAGGAGGAAACGAGCAGTACTTC.

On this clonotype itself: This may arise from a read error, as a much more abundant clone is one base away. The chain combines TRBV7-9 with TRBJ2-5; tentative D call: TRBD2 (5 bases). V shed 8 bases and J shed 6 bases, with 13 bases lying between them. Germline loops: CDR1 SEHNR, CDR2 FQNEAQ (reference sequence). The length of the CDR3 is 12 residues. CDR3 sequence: CASLFSGKTQYF. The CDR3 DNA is TGTGCCAGCTTGTTTTCGGGGAAGACCCAGTACTTC.

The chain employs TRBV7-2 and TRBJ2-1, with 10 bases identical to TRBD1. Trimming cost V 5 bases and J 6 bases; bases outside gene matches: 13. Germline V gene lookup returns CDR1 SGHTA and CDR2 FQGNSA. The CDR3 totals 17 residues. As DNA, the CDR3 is TGTGCCAGCAGCCGATATGGGGACAGGGGTAATAGCAATGAGCAGTTCTTC. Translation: CASSRYGDRGNSNEQFF. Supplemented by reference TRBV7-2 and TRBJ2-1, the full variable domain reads GAGVSQSPSNKVTEKGKDVELRCDPISGHTALYWYRQSLGQGLEFLIYFQGNSAPDKSGLPSDRFSAERTGGSVSTLTIQRTQQEDSAVYLCASSRYGDRGNSNEQFFGPGTRLTVL.